What follows describes a single TCR beta chain. The sample comes from a study of blood T cell repertoires in COVID-19. Study summary: T cells, B-cell-depleted T cells, or PBMCs supplied cDNA or gDNA.

Profiled with immunoSEQ multiplex PCR; TCRdb holds only in-frame clones, not every one. Found here are under 450,000 clones, around 88% of them singletons; the top ten hold approximately 12%. V lost 0 bases and J lost 5, with 25 bases in between. The germline V gene encodes CDR1 MNHNS and CDR2 SASEGT. The CDR3 sequence is 19 residues long. The origin of this receptor is a woman between 50 and 59 years old with COVID-19, enrolled during active disease. Sequencing used peripheral blood. The chain carries TRBV6-1 and TRBJ1-1; TRBD1 might be the D (6 bases). This chain's CDR3 is CASSEAPKGGVSKGTEAFF. In nucleotides, the CDR3 is TGTGCCAGCAGTGAAGCCCCGAAAGGGGGGGTATCGAAGGGGACTGAAGCTTTCTTT.